The T cell receptor (beta chain) described here comes from a study of cytomegalovirus exposure and HLA in healthy donors. This PCR relied on a set of 60 Vbeta primers and 13 Jbeta primers. TCRdb keeps only in-frame clones here, not all; method: immunoSEQ multiplex PCR. The table has about 85,000 clones, 60% to 80% seen once. V was cut by 1 base and J by 1 base, with 10 bases left in between. CDR3 length: 15 amino acids. From germline, CDR1 is LNHDA and CDR2 SQIVND (reference sequence). Input material: PBMCs. The chain combines TRBV19 with TRBJ1-1, with unresolved D. The sequence derives from a boy younger than 18 in good health and CMV-seronegative. This chain's CDR3 is CASSIGSAGNTEAFF. CDR3 DNA: TGTGCCAGTAGTATAGGATCTGCAGGGAACACTGAAGCTTTCTTT.